The clone carrying this T cell receptor beta chain was seen many times. Antigen specificity is unknown. This CDR3 has 17 amino acids. V was clipped by 1 base and J by 0 bases, with 13 bases between them. The sample comes from a study of T-cell reconstitution after alpha-beta-depleted transplantation in children. General study findings and limits: Recipient T cells and thymic progenitors that survived gave rise to the high TCRbeta diversity observed at day 60 in some patients. At around two months after transplant, the alpha-beta T cells were reportedly derived from several hundred expanded clones that came from non-depleted graft cells. It was newly produced T cells that mostly accounted for T-cell counts and diversity one year after transplant.

Using unique molecular identifiers, the investigators prepared the TCRbeta library. TCRdb reanalysed the PCR reads using MiXCR and keeps one entry per CDR3 protein. This sample carries over 400,000 distinct CDR3 sequences, about 45% of them seen once, and the ten largest clones take 27%. The receptor's source is a girl between 2 and 10 years old with aplastic anemia, due to receive a stem cell transplant. Sequences were derived from PBMCs, sampled before TCRalphabeta/CD19-depleted stem cell transplant. The chain uses TRBV12-3 or TRBV12-4 and TRBJ2-1, with D uncertain. The DNA for the CDR3 is TGTGCCAGCAGTTTAGTCTCTCATACCCGCTCCTACAATGAGCAGTTCTTC. Translated, it gives CASSLVSHTRSYNEQFF.